This TCR beta chain was observed in a study of Ad26.COV2.S vaccination and SARS-CoV-2 variants (dated by TCRdb to 2020 to 2023). Some background on the complete study: TCRbeta repertoire sequencing was used to assess the specificity and breadth of SARS-CoV-2-reactive T cell receptors after Ad26.COV2.S vaccination. The TCR-sequenced set comprised around 32 samples: some 20 Ad26.COV2.S vaccine recipients, 5 placebo recipients and 8 SARS-CoV-2 convalescent individuals. The research as a whole found: Compared with placebo recipients, Ad26.COV2.S recipients showed higher spike-specific TCR breadth (P = 0.0014). According to the authors, total T cell responses may have been underestimated by the TCR breadth and depth analyses. Vaccine and placebo recipients had similar non-spike TCR breadth, a finding consistent with the vaccine containing only spike. After vaccination, substantial breadth of spike-specific CD8+ and CD4+ T cell responses was reported.

The meaning of the sample's time point label: individuals recovered from natural SARS-CoV-2 infection. Worth noting for this clone: Its antigen target is currently unknown. Nothing much larger sits one base from this clone, and base qualities are not available.

TCRbeta CDR3 regions were sequenced with the immunoSEQ Assay. After extraction, genomic DNA underwent amplification by bias-controlled multiplex PCR, followed by high-throughput sequencing. Under the source paper's analysis protocol: Collapsing and filtering of sequences were performed to quantify the absolute abundance of each unique TCRbeta CDR3 region. T cell fraction was estimated by normalizing TCRbeta template counts to usable DNA, which was measured by amplifying reference genes present in all nucleated cells. Repertoire TCRs were annotated as SARS-CoV-2-specific by exact matching of V gene, CDR3 amino acid sequence and J gene to a known reactive TCR set. MIRA supplied the reference SARS-CoV-2 TCR set, which was filtered for enrichment in COVID-19-positive ImmuneCODE repertoires so that public or cross-reactive TCRs were removed. Based on the MIRA antigens, annotated TCRs were further analysed at the level of specific ORF or position within ORF. Breadth was defined as annotated unique rearrangements over total unique productive rearrangements; depth was the summed frequency of those rearrangements. Two-sided Wilcoxon rank-sum tests were applied when comparing TCR breadth between groups. As stored in TCRdb, this immuneACCESS dataset retains in-frame rearrangements with V and J assigned. A fraction of the clones does not appear; measured against another copy, unresolved V genes explain less than half of the discrepancy, and the remainder lacks a known reason. From that table come the V and J calls and clone size; the DNA was used to work out D and trimming. The sample has approximately 340,000 clones on record, roughly 94% of them singletons. Under 5% of the sample is taken by the ten largest.

The TCR was taken from a human donor who had recovered from COVID-19. The sequencing used peripheral blood, collected after recovery from COVID-19.

The CDR3 region has the sequence CASKAGGSDTQYF. Read as DNA, the sequence is TGTGCCAGCAAAGCGGGGGGATCAGATACGCAGTATTTT. The rearranged chain carries TRBV2 and TRBJ2-3; TRBD2 agrees with 9 junctional bases. V is pruned by 7 bases and J by 4 bases, leaving 3 bases of the junction without a gene match. The germline V gene sets CDR1 to SNHLY and CDR2 to FYNNEI. The CDR3 has 13 amino acids, counting the end cysteine and phenylalanine. The sequence is cut down to CDR3 DNA, 39 bases in frame from base 1.